Below, 22 T cell receptor beta chains from the same sample are listed, as sequenced in a study of human T cells and chemical hapten exposure. TCRdb used MiXCR to reprocess the RACE reads, holding one entry per CDR3 protein. The data show some 170,000 distinct CDR3 sequences, with approximately 30% seen just once and 2.1% held by the top ten. The time point: patch test 3, about 24 weeks after DPC sensitization. Sample treatment: therapeutic diphenylcyclopropenone sensitization with weekly scalp DPC. The sample here was whole blood, taken in connection with sensitization to the hapten diphenylcyclopropenone (DPC). These receptors all come from a woman aged 18-35 years with alopecia areata. Some clones in this sample may be carry-over from other donors' samples.

This clonotype has at least ten counts. This chain connects TRBV29-1 to TRBJ2-3; TRBD2 might be the D (6 bases). The germline V and J ends were trimmed by 4 bases and 0 bases, with 8 bases remaining between them. Germline loops: CDR1 SQVTM, CDR2 ANQGSEA. The CDR3 extends over 13 amino acids. CDR3 sequence (DNA): TGCAGCGTTGGCGGGGCTAGCACAGATACGCAGTATTTT. Translated, it gives CSVGGASTDTQYF.

This clonotype appeared a few times. The chain recombines TRBV9 with TRBJ2-3, with 8 bases lining up with TRBD1. CDR1 is SGDLS, CDR2 YYNGEE, per germline. This CDR3 is 15 amino acids long. V lost 0 bases and J lost 3; bases outside the gene matches: 3. The CDR3 is CASSVAWTGTDTQYF. The DNA for the CDR3 is TGTGCCAGCAGCGTAGCTTGGACAGGGACAGATACGCAGTATTTT.

The chain employs TRBV13 and TRBJ2-3; D gene ambiguous. The germline gives CDR1 PRHDT, CDR2 FYEKMQ (reference sequence). This CDR3 contains 14 residues. V gave up 2 bases and J gave up 3 bases, with 9 bases separating them. The CDR3 nucleotides are TGTGCCAGCAGCTTAAGGGATGCTACAGATACGCAGTATTTT. Protein product: CASSLRDATDTQYF. The entire variable domain, with the rest obtained from reference TRBV13 and TRBJ2-3, is as follows: AAGVIQSPRHLIKEKRETATLKCYPIPRHDTVYWYQQGPGQDPQFLISFYEKMQSDKGSIPDRFSAQQFSDYHSELNMSSLELGDSALYFCASSLRDATDTQYFGPGTRLTVL.

The chain joins TRBV2 to TRBJ1-1; no reliable D call. Trimming left V 4 bases short and J 4 bases short, with 7 bases between. Germline CDR1 is SNHLY and CDR2 is FYNNEI. This CDR3 has 12 amino acids. The CDR3 sequence is CASSGAITEAFF. CDR3 in DNA: TGTGCCAGCAGTGGAGCCATCACTGAAGCTTTCTTT.

This chain joins TRBV4-3 and TRBJ2-3; possible D gene TRBD1, 7 bases. CDR3 length equals 14 residues. The V gene's germline CDR1 is LGHNA and CDR2 YSLEER. The V end lost 4 bases, the J end lost 2 bases, and 10 bases lay between the germline ends. CDR3 sequence: CASSRGTATDTQYF. The CDR3 coding sequence is TGCGCCAGCAGCCGCGGGACAGCCACAGATACGCAGTATTTT.

This clonotype was seen only a few times. The V gene is TRBV5-1, the J gene TRBJ2-5; 9 positions agree with TRBD2. Germline values: CDR1 SGHRS, CDR2 YFSETQ. J was trimmed by 4 bases and V by 0 bases; bases with no gene match: 4. The CDR3 sequence is 15 residues long. In DNA form, the CDR3 reads TGCGCCAGCAGCTTGGGGACTAGCGTTGTAGAGACCCAGTACTTC. This gives the protein CASSLGTSVVETQYF.

This chain connects TRBV2 to TRBJ2-5; tentative D call: TRBD1 (6 bases). CDR3 length: 14 residues. V dropped 7 bases and J dropped 5 bases, with 17 bases sitting between them. Germline CDR1 SNHLY, CDR2 FYNNEI. The CDR3 nucleotides are TGTGCCAGCATCTCCTCAGGGGTTCACGAGACCCAGTACTTC. This gives the protein CASISSGVHETQYF. The whole variable domain, filled in from reference TRBV2 and TRBJ2-5, reads EPEVTQTPSHQVTQMGQEVILRCVPISNHLYFYWYRQILGQKVEFLVSFYNNEISEKSEIFDDQFSVERPDGSNFTLKIRSTKLEDSAMYFCASISSGVHETQYFGPGTRLLVL.

This clonotype appeared a few times. The chain is built from TRBV5-6 and TRBJ1-5; D remains ambiguous. The length of the CDR3 is 15 residues. CDR1 is SGHDT, CDR2 YYEEEE, per germline. The germline V and J ends were trimmed by 1 base and 6 bases, with 14 bases remaining between them. The DNA of the CDR3 is TGTGCCAGCAGCTTGAAGCCAGATTCCCTTCAGCCCCAGCATTTT. Translating it yields CASSLKPDSLQPQHF.

This chain connects TRBV27 to TRBJ2-4, with TRBD1 as a possible D gene (5 bases). CDR1 is MNHEY and CDR2 is SMNVEV in the germline V gene (reference sequence). This CDR3 comprises 14 residues. Trimming removed 8 bases from V and 7 bases from J, with 18 bases in between. CDR3 in amino acids: CASRTEDKRNIQYF. The CDR3 nucleotides are TGTGCCAGCCGAACCGAGGACAAGAGGAACATTCAGTACTTC.

In this sample, this clonotype turned up a few times. The chain couples TRBV2 to TRBJ2-3, with no clear D. V dropped 6 bases and J dropped 3 bases, with 13 bases sitting between them. This CDR3 spans 14 amino acids. Germline lookup yields CDR1 SNHLY and CDR2 FYNNEI. Here the CDR3 DNA reads TGTGCCAGCAGCCCCAAGTGGGTAACAGATACGCAGTATTTT. Amino acids: CASSPKWVTDTQYF.

There are a few counts of this clonotype. The chain employs TRBV29-1 and TRBJ2-7; 13 bases match TRBD2. Per germline, CDR1 SQVTM and CDR2 ANQGSEA. CDR3 length: 14 amino acids. Germline trimming cut 4 bases from V and 2 bases from J; bases unmatched to any gene: 2. This chain's CDR3 is CSVGGTSGAYEQYF. CDR3 in DNA: TGCAGCGTTGGTGGGACTAGCGGGGCCTACGAGCAGTACTTC.

The chain uses TRBV6-1 and TRBJ1-2; D is perhaps TRBD1 (5 bases). The V end lost 0 bases, the J end lost 1 base, and 12 bases lay between the germline ends. The CDR3 is 16 amino acids. Germline CDR1 and CDR2: MNHNS and SASEGT. This CDR3 is CASSEAVLTVNYGYTF. The CDR3 DNA reads TGTGCCAGCAGTGAAGCCGTCCTGACAGTTAACTATGGCTACACCTTC.

The chain joins TRBV4-1 to TRBJ2-7; D may be TRBD2 (6 bases). The CDR3 covers 14 residues. Looked up from germline, CDR1 is MGHRA and CDR2 is YSYEKL. V lost 3 bases and J 2 bases, leaving 11 bases between the germline ends. The CDR3: CASSHPGGAYEQYF. CDR3 in DNA: TGCGCCAGCAGCCACCCAGGAGGGGCCTACGAGCAGTACTTC.

This chain joins TRBV4-3 and TRBJ2-7, with no clear D. Trimming took 0 bases from V and 6 from J, leaving 15 bases between them. CDR1 and CDR2 from the germline V gene are LGHNA and YSLEER. This CDR3 region has 15 residues. The CDR3 bases are TGCGCCAGCAGCCAAGACGCTAGATCCTCTCCCGAGCAGTACTTC. The encoded protein is CASSQDARSSPEQYF.

The chain joins TRBV20-1 to TRBJ1-5; no clear D. With 0 bases removed from V and 6 bases from J, the gap between germline ends came to 12 bases. The CDR3 is 14 residues long. CDR1 DFQATT and CDR2 SNEGSKA come from the germline V gene (reference sequence). In nucleotides, the CDR3 is TGCAGTGCTAGAGATCGCGGGTCGGGTCAGCCCCAGCATTTT. Amino acids: CSARDRGSGQPQHF.

A single count supports this clonotype. The chain employs TRBV19 and TRBJ2-7, with no clear D. Looked up from germline, CDR1 is LNHDA and CDR2 is SQIVND (reference sequence). CDR3 size: 12 residues. The V gene lost 4 bases and the J gene lost 5 bases, with 9 bases spanning the gap. Written as DNA, the CDR3 is TGTGCCAGTAGTACGGGTGGAAACGAGCAGTACTTC. It is translated as CASSTGGNEQYF.

In its sample, this clonotype was seen many times. The rearrangement joins TRBV20-1 to TRBJ2-7; D gene uncertain. With 6 bases removed from V and 3 bases from J, the gap between germline ends came to 15 bases. This CDR3 contains 13 residues. Germline CDR1 is DFQATT and CDR2 is SNEGSKA (reference sequence). DNA of the CDR3: TGCAGTGCCACTGGTGGCTACGACTACGAGCAGTACTTC. Residues: CSATGGYDYEQYF.

The chain couples TRBV24-1 to TRBJ1-2, with a possible D match to TRBD1 (6 bases). V gave up 4 bases and J gave up 4 bases, with 6 bases separating them. The CDR3 runs to 12 residues. The germline gives CDR1 KGHDR, CDR2 SFDVKD. CDR3 sequence reads: CATSDRGYGYTF. CDR3 coding DNA: TGTGCCACCAGTGACAGGGGCTATGGCTACACCTTC.

This clonotype was counted many times. The chain combines TRBV10-3 with TRBJ2-7, with D possibly TRBD1 on 6 matching bases. Trimming removed 8 bases at V and 3 bases at J, with 17 bases between. In germline, CDR1 is ENHRY, CDR2 SYGVKD. The CDR3 is 14 residues long. The CDR3 reads CAISSGTPNYEQYF. The CDR3 coding sequence is TGTGCCATCTCCTCCGGGACACCTAACTACGAGCAGTACTTC.

The J gene is TRBJ1-2, the V gene TRBV20-1; D remains unclear. Trimming cost V 0 bases and J 4 bases, with 6 bases left between them. Germline values: CDR1 DFQATT, CDR2 SNEGSKA (reference sequence). CDR3 length equals 12 residues. CDR3 amino acids: CSAREQIYGYTF. CDR3 nucleotides: TGCAGTGCTAGAGAACAGATCTATGGCTACACCTTC.

This clonotype appeared many times. The V call is TRBV7-8, the J call TRBJ1-1; TRBD1 is a possible D gene (5 bases). This CDR3 spans 14 amino acids. Trimming stripped 5 bases from V and 3 bases from J, with 13 bases between. Germline lookup yields CDR1 SGHVS and CDR2 FQNEAQ. The CDR3 region is CASSPRGRDTEAFF. CDR3 nucleotide sequence: TGTGCCAGCAGCCCAAGAGGCAGGGACACTGAAGCTTTCTTT.

This clonotype occurred a few times. The CDR3 DNA sequence: TGTGCCAGCAGCTTAATCAGGACCCGCGAATTCCGAGCGGGGCAGTACTTC. Amino acid sequence: CASSLIRTREFRAGQYF. The chain couples TRBV7-9 to TRBJ2-7; D may be TRBD2 (6 bases). CDR3 size: 17 residues. Germline values: CDR1 SEHNR, CDR2 FQNEAQ (reference sequence). The germline V and J ends were trimmed by 2 bases and 9 bases, with 26 bases remaining between them.